This T cell receptor beta chain was identified in a study of blood T cell repertoires in COVID-19. At the level of the study: In each case, the material was cDNA or gDNA derived from T cells, B-cell-depleted T cells, or PBMCs.

Trimming cost V 5 bases and J 7 bases, with 14 bases left between them. Germline assignment: CDR1 LNHDA and CDR2 SQIVND (reference sequence). The CDR3 length is 13 residues. Libraries were prepared by immunoSEQ multiplex PCR; TCRdb keeps only in-frame clonotypes and omits some of them. This table has 200,000 to 250,000 clones, roughly four fifths appearing once. Seattle patient enrollment occurred during active infection, with longitudinal follow-up thereafter. This clone was detected only once. This TCR derives from a woman in her 70s with COVID-19, enrolled during active disease. This chain joins TRBV19 and TRBJ1-2; no clear D. The sample was peripheral blood. The CDR3 region has the DNA TGTGCCAGTAGTGACCCGGGAGTAGGTGGCTACACCTTC. It encodes CASSDPGVGGYTF.